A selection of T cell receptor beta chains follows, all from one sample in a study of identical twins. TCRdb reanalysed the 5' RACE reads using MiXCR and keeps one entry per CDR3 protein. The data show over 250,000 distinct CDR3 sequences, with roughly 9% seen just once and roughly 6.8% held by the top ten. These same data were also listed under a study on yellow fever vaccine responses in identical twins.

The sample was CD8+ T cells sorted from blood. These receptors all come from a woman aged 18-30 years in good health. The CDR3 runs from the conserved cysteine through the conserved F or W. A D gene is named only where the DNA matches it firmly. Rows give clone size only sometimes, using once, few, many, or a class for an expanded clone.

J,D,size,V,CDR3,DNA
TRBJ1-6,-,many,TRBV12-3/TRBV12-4,CASSFAGASNSPLHF,TGTGCCAGCAGTTTCGCAGGGGCAAGTAATTCACCCCTCCACTTT
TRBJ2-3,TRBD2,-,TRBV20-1,CSARDEVAGDTDTQYF,TGCAGTGCTAGAGATGAGGTAGCGGGGGACACAGATACGCAGTATTTT
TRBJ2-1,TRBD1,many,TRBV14,CASSQVVKWDRNDNEQFF,TGTGCCAGCAGCCAAGTGGTGAAGTGGGACAGGAACGACAATGAGCAGTTCTTC
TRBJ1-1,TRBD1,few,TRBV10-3,CAISEPPGGEATEAFF,TGTGCCATCAGTGAGCCCCCAGGGGGCGAGGCCACTGAAGCTTTCTTT
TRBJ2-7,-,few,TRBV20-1,CSATATRRSYEQYF,TGCAGTGCTACTGCGACCCGGAGGTCCTACGAGCAGTACTTC
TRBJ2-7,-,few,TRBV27,CASSFPEDSFKKQYF,TGTGCCAGCAGTTTCCCCGAGGACTCCTTTAAGAAGCAGTACTTC
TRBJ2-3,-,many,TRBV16,CASSQSSVGADTQYF,TGTGCCAGCAGCCAATCTTCAGTCGGGGCAGATACGCAGTATTTT
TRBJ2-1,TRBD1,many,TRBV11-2,CASSLEFDRAPYNEQFF,TGTGCCAGCAGCTTAGAATTCGACAGGGCCCCCTACAATGAGCAGTTCTTC
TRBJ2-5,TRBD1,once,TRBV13,CASSSRQGDETQYF,TGTGCCAGCAGCTCCCGACAGGGTGATGAGACCCAGTACTTC
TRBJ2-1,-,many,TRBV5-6,CASSAQLAPPSYNEQFF,TGTGCCAGCAGCGCCCAATTAGCGCCACCCTCCTACAATGAGCAGTTCTTC
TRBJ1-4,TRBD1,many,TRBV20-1,CSAANYRGLNEKLFF,TGCAGTGCCGCAAATTACAGGGGACTTAATGAAAAACTGTTTTTT
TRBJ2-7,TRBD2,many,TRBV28,CASSPPKRTSGTYEQYF,TGTGCCAGCAGTCCACCCAAGCGGACTAGCGGGACCTACGAGCAGTACTTC
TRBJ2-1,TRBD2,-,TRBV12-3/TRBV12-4,CATTGTSGVYNEQFF,TGTGCCACCACCGGGACTAGCGGCGTCTACAATGAGCAGTTCTTC
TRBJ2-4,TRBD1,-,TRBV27,CASSSPTGQGKNIQYF,TGTGCCAGCAGTTCCCCCACAGGACAGGGAAAAAACATTCAGTACTTC
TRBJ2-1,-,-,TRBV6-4,CASSDGSAANEQFF,TGTGCCAGCAGTGACGGGAGCGCGGCCAATGAGCAGTTCTTC
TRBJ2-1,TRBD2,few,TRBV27,CASGEAGLAGGFRSYNEQFF,TGTGCCAGCGGAGAAGCGGGACTAGCGGGGGGATTTAGGTCCTACAATGAGCAGTTCTTC
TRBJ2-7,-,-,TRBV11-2,CADRAGGGMEQYF,TGTGCCGACAGGGCAGGGGGAGGAATGGAGCAGTACTTC
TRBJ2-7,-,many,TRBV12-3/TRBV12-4,CASSLTGLNEQYF,TGTGCCAGCAGTCTCACAGGGCTGAACGAGCAGTACTTC
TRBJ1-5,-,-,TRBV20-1,CSARDRETGTYNQPQHF,TGCAGTGCTAGAGATCGCGAGACAGGCACCTACAATCAGCCCCAGCATTTT
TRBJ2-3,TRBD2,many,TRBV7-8,CASSLGWREPVDTQYF,TGTGCCAGCAGCTTAGGATGGCGGGAGCCGGTAGATACGCAGTATTTT
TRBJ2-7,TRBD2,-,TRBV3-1,CASSLLAGFDEQYF,TGTGCCAGCAGCCTCTTAGCGGGGTTCGACGAGCAGTACTTC
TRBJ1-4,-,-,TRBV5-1,CASSSLMGATNEKLFF,TGCGCCAGCAGCTCCCTGATGGGGGCAACTAATGAAAAACTGTTTTTT
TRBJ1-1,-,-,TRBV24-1,CATSDLGGGEAFF,TGTGCCACCAGTGATTTGGGGGGTGGTGAAGCTTTCTTT
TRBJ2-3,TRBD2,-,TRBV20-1,CSASVSGTSGGLFTDTQYF,TGCAGTGCTAGCGTATCCGGGACTAGCGGGGGGCTCTTCACAGATACGCAGTATTTT
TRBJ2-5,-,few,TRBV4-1,CASSQAKDLLGVAQYF,TGCGCCAGCAGCCAAGCGAAGGACCTCCTTGGGGTGGCCCAGTACTTC
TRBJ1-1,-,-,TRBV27,CASSLSGRDTEAFF,TGTGCCAGCAGTTTATCGGGGAGGGACACTGAAGCTTTCTTT
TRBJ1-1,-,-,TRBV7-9,CASSVQGFSEAFF,TGTGCCAGCAGCGTCCAGGGGTTCTCTGAAGCTTTCTTT
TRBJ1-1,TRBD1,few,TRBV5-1,CASSSRQGVVGTEAFF,TGCGCCAGCAGCTCACGACAGGGGGTGGTGGGGACTGAAGCTTTCTTT
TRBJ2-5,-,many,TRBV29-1,CSVLTGFGNQETQYF,TGCAGCGTTTTAACAGGCTTTGGCAACCAAGAGACCCAGTACTTC
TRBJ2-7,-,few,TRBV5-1,CASSLWTKEIDEQYF,TGCGCCAGCAGCCTATGGACCAAAGAGATAGACGAGCAGTACTTC
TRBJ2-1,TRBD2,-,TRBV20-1,CSASGASGGYNEQFF,TGCAGTGCTAGTGGTGCTAGCGGGGGTTACAATGAGCAGTTCTTC
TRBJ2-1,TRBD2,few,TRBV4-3,CASSHELAGGYNEQFF,TGCGCCAGCAGCCACGAACTAGCGGGAGGTTACAATGAGCAGTTCTTC
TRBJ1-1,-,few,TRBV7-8,CASSLDGVGSEAFF,TGTGCCAGCAGCTTAGATGGAGTTGGGTCTGAAGCTTTCTTT
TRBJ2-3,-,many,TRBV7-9,CASSPSSDTQYF,TGTGCCAGCAGCCCCAGCTCAGATACGCAGTATTTT
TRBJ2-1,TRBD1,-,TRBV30,CAWRPGQGLGNEQFF,TGTGCCTGGAGACCGGGACAGGGATTAGGGAATGAGCAGTTCTTC
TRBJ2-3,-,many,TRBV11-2,CASSSHLSDTQYF,TGTGCCAGCAGCTCTCATCTGTCCGATACGCAGTATTTT
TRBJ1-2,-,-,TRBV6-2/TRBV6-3,CASSRQTTYGYTF,TGTGCCAGCAGTCGACAGACAACCTATGGCTACACCTTC
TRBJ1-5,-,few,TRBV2,CASSETGGVSNQPQHF,TGTGCCAGCAGTGAAACGGGGGGTGTGAGCAATCAGCCCCAGCATTTT
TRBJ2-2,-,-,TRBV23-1,CASSQSRTPYTGELFF,TGCGCCAGCAGTCAATCACGGACACCATACACCGGGGAGCTGTTTTTT
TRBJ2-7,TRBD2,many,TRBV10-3,CAISESLAGAEQYF,TGTGCCATCAGTGAGTCACTAGCGGGAGCCGAGCAGTACTTC
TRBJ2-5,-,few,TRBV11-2,CASSLSGPGLGETQYF,TGTGCCAGCAGCTTATCCGGGCCAGGGTTGGGAGAGACCCAGTACTTC
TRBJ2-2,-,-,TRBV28,CASSLDTFNLFF,TGTGCCAGCAGTTTAGACACCTTCAACCTGTTTTTT
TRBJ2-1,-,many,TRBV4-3,CASSQDRWDQANEQFF,TGCGCCAGCAGCCAAGATAGGTGGGACCAAGCCAATGAGCAGTTCTTC